What follows are 7 T cell receptor beta chains derived from one specimen sequenced in a study of shared clonotypes between healthy human individuals. Naive CD8 isolation took CD45RO-negative cells positively selected for CCR7 and excluded terminally differentiated effector memory CD45RA+ cells. Sequencing used immunoSEQ multiplex PCR; TCRdb keeps in-frame clones, though not all of them. The data contain around 640,000 clones, 90% to 97% of them singletons. The sample was naive CD8+ T cells sorted from blood. The receptors originated from a woman aged 25 to 45 in good health.

The genes are TRBV4-2 and TRBJ1-1; 10 nucleotides line up with TRBD1. This CDR3 is built from 17 residues. J was trimmed by 1 base and V by 5 bases; bases with no gene match: 10. Per germline, CDR1 LGHNA and CDR2 YNFKEQ. The CDR3 spells CASSVRQGASRNTEAFF. The CDR3 DNA is TGTGCCAGCAGCGTTCGACAGGGGGCGTCTCGGAACACTGAAGCTTTCTTT.

The chain couples TRBV2 to TRBJ1-5; D unresolved. This CDR3 has 14 amino acids. Germline V gives CDR1 SNHLY, CDR2 FYNNEI. This CDR3 is CGSSEGRSDQPQHF. CDR3 nucleotides: TGTGGATCCTCCGAGGGAAGGTCGGATCAGCCCCAGCATTTT.

The chain combines TRBV2 with TRBJ2-7; no clear D. Per germline, CDR1 SNHLY and CDR2 FYNNEI. V lost 5 bases, J lost 2 bases, and 13 bases lay in between. CDR3 length equals 14 residues. The CDR3: CASSSAKVPYEQYF. CDR3 nucleotides: TGTGCCAGCAGTTCGGCGAAGGTCCCCTACGAGCAGTACTTC.

The chain has TRBV11-3 and TRBJ2-2; D is unclear. V was trimmed by 5 bases and J by 3 bases, leaving 13 bases between them. The CDR3 length is 15 residues. CDR1 is SGHNT, CDR2 YENEEA, per germline. The CDR3 region is CASSPFTDYTGELFF. CDR3 nucleotides: TGTGCCAGCAGCCCCTTCACAGACTACACCGGGGAGCTGTTTTTT.

The gene calls are TRBV27 and TRBJ2-7; D is uncertain. CDR1 is MNHEY and CDR2 is SMNVEV in the germline V gene (reference sequence). V shed 0 bases and J shed 2 bases, with 11 bases lying between them. CDR3 length equals 15 residues. The CDR3 DNA reads as TGTGCCAGCAGTTTATCCACAGTCGTTACCTACGAGCAGTACTTC. Encoded protein: CASSLSTVVTYEQYF.

This clone was observed a single time. The V and J genes are TRBV7-8 and TRBJ2-2; D ambiguous. The V end lost 5 bases, the J end lost 0 bases, and 4 bases lay between the germline ends. The CDR3 is 13 residues long. CDR1 and CDR2 (germline): SGHVS, FQNEAQ. The CDR3 loop is CASSPANTGELFF. CDR3 bases: TGTGCCAGCAGCCCCGCGAACACCGGGGAGCTGTTTTTT.

This rearrangement joins TRBV7-8 to TRBJ2-1, with D maybe TRBD2 (5 bases). The CDR3 is 15 amino acids. V lost 2 bases and J lost 3, with 11 bases in between. Germline loops: CDR1 SGHVS, CDR2 FQNEAQ. DNA of the CDR3: TGTGCCAGCAGCTTAAGTCCTAGCATCTACAATGAGCAGTTCTTC. Its translation is CASSLSPSIYNEQFF.